Each of the 7 T cell receptor beta chains below was sequenced from the same sample in a study of control samples from healthy donors and cancer patients. The method was immunoSEQ multiplex PCR; TCRdb's version includes in-frame clones alone and lacks a portion of them. This sample has around 74,000 clones, with roughly 92% found just once. The sample taken for sequencing was blood. These TCRs come from a woman aged 55-70 years in good health.

The rearrangement joins TRBV30 to TRBJ1-1; D possibly corresponds to TRBD1 (5 bases). This CDR3 has 16 residues. The germline V gene has CDR1 GTSNPN and CDR2 SVGIG (reference sequence). Between the trimmed V and J ends, which lost 6 bases and 0 bases, there was a span of 20 bases. CDR3 in amino acids: CACTGVSGFMNTEAFF. The DNA for the CDR3 is TGTGCCTGCACTGGGGTCTCAGGGTTCATGAACACTGAAGCTTTCTTT.

This rearrangement joins TRBV30 to TRBJ1-1; D remains ambiguous. The V end was cut by 8 bases, the J end by 0 bases, with 19 bases between. The CDR3 runs 15 residues. Looked up from germline, CDR1 is GTSNPN and CDR2 is SVGIG (reference sequence). The chain's CDR3 is CAGLPTKTLNTEAFF. CDR3 coding DNA: TGTGCCGGACTCCCTACTAAGACCCTGAACACTGAAGCTTTCTTT.

The genes are TRBV2 and TRBJ2-2; 8 bases match TRBD1. CDR1 is SNHLY, CDR2 FYNNEI, per germline. The V gene end was trimmed by 6 bases and the J gene end by 2 bases; junction bases not matched to a gene: 2. This CDR3 spans 14 amino acids. The CDR3 here is CASRDRANTGELFF. The CDR3 DNA sequence: TGTGCCAGCAGGGACAGGGCTAACACCGGGGAGCTGTTTTTT.

The chain links TRBV6-2 or TRBV6-3 to TRBJ2-1, with TRBD2 identical over 7 bases. This CDR3 has 14 amino acids. CDR1 is MNHEY and CDR2 is SVGEGT in the germline V gene. Trimming removed 5 bases from V and 10 bases from J; junction bases left unmatched: 11. The CDR3 region has the DNA TGTGCCAGCAGTATCCGACTAATCGGGAGGGAGCAGTTCTTC. This sequence encodes CASSIRLIGREQFF.

The chain is built from TRBV7-2 and TRBJ2-7; tentatively, D is TRBD2 (5 bases). The CDR3 loop spans 13 amino acids. Trimming took 1 base from V and 6 from J, leaving 10 bases between them. Germline values: CDR1 SGHTA, CDR2 FQGNSA. CDR3 loop: CASSLGGQSEQYF. In DNA form, the CDR3 reads TGTGCCAGCAGCTTAGGCGGGCAAAGCGAGCAGTACTTC.

This sequence joins TRBV5-1 and TRBJ2-1; TRBD2 matches at 9 bases. V was clipped by 2 bases and J by 8 bases; unmatched bases: 8. CDR3 length equals 15 residues. The germline gives CDR1 SGHRS, CDR2 YFSETQ. CDR3 sequence: CASSFRAGGVDEQFF. The CDR3 region has the DNA TGCGCCAGCAGCTTCCGAGCGGGAGGCGTGGATGAGCAGTTCTTC.

V and J are TRBV28 and TRBJ1-2; 7 bases fit TRBD1. The CDR3 loop spans 14 amino acids. V shed 6 bases, J shed 2 bases, and the junction held 6 bases outside the gene matches. Germline loops: CDR1 MDHEN, CDR2 SYDVKM. CDR3 loop: CASRPGTANYGYTF. The CDR3 DNA sequence: TGTGCCAGCAGACCCGGGACAGCAAACTATGGCTACACCTTC.